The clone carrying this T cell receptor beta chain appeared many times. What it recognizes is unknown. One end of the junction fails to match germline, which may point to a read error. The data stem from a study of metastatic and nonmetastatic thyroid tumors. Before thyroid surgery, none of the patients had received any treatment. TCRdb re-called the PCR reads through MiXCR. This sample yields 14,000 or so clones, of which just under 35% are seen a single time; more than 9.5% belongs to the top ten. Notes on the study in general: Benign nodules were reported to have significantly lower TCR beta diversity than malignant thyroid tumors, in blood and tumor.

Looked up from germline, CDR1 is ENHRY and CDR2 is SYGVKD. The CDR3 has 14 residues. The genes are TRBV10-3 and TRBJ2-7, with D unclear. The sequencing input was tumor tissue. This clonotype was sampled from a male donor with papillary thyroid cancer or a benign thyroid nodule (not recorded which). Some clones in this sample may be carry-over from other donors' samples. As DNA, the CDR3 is TGTGCCATCGGTGAGTCTTCCAATACCTACGAGCAGTACTTC. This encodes CAIGESSNTYEQYF.